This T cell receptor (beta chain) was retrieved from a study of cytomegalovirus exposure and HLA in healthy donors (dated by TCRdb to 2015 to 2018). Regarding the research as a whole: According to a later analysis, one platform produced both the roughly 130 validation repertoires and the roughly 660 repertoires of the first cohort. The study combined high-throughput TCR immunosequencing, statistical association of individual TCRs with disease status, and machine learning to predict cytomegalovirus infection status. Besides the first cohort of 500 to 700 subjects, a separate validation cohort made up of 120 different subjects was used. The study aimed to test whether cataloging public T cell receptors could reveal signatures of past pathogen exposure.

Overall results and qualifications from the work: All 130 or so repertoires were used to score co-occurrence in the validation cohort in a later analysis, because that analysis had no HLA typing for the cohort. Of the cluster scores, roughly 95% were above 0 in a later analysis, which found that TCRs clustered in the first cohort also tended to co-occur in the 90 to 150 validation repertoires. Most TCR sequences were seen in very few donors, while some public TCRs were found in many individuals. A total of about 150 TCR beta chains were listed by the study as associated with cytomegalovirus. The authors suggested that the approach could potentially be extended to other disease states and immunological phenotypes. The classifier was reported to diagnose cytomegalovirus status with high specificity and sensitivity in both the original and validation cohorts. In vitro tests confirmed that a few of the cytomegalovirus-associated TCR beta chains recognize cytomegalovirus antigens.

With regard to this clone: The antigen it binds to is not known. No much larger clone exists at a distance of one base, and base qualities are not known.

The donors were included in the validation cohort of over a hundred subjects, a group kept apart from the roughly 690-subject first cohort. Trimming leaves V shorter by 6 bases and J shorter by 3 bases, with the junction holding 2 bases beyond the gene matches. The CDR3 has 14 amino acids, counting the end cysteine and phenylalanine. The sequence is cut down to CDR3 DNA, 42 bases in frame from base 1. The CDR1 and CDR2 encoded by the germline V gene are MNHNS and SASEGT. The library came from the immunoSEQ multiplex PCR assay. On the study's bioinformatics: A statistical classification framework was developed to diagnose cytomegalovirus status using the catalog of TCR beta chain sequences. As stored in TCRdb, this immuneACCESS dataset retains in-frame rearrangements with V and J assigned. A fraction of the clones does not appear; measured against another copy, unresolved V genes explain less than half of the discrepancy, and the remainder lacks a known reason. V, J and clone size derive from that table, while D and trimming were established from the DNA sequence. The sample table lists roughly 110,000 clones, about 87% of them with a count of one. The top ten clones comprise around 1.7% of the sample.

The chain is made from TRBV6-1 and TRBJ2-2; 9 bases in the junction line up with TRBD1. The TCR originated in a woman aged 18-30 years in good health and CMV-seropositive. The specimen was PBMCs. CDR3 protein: CASSTGGYTGELFF. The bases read TGTGCCAGCAGCACAGGGGGCTACACCGGGGAGCTGTTTTTT.